Below are 30 T cell receptor beta chains sequenced from a single sample in a study of cytotoxic CD8 clonotypes in ibrutinib-treated CLL. Here immunoSEQ multiplex PCR was the method, and the copy in TCRdb shows in-frame clones only, minus some. The sample has about 130,000 clones, 79% seen once. Here the sequenced sample was PBMCs, taken after 12 months of ibrutinib treatment. The receptors shown here come from a human donor with chronic lymphocytic leukemia.

The chain uses TRBV6-5 and TRBJ1-1; possible D gene TRBD1, 6 bases. In germline, CDR1 is MNHEY, CDR2 SVGAGI. The CDR3 has 14 residues. The ends were cut back, 3 bases at V and 2 bases at J, with 10 bases in the middle. The CDR3 loop reads CASSYSRGNTEAFF. The CDR3, as DNA: TGTGCCAGCAGTTATAGCAGGGGAAACACTGAAGCTTTCTTT.

The genes are TRBV21-1 and TRBJ2-1; TRBD2, the D gene given by the table, was not confirmed from the DNA. TRBV21-1 represents a pseudogene. This CDR3 region has 18 residues. The chain's CDR3 is CASSKVAERRDSYNEQFF. The CDR3 bases are TGTGCCAGCAGCAAAGTGGCGGAGAGGAGGGACTCCTACAATGAGCAGTTCTTC.

J is TRBJ2-2 and V is TRBV11-1; 9 bases line up with TRBD2. The ends lost 5 bases at V and 5 bases at J; junction bases unmatched: 15. This CDR3 has 18 amino acids. The germline gives CDR1 SGHAT, CDR2 FQDESV (reference sequence). CDR3 nucleotide sequence: TGTGCCAGCAGCGATCGGCGGGGGCTAGCGGGATTTACCGGGGAGCTGTTTTTT. Translation: CASSDRRGLAGFTGELFF.

V gene TRBV27 combines with J gene TRBJ1-1; tentatively, D is TRBD1 (5 bases). Germline V gives CDR1 MNHEY, CDR2 SMNVEV (reference sequence). Trimming pared 10 bases from V and 1 base from J, leaving 19 bases between. This CDR3 is 15 amino acids long. Here the CDR3 reads CATKPGTSGNTEAFF. As DNA, the CDR3 is TGTGCCACCAAACCGGGGACCTCGGGGAACACTGAAGCTTTCTTT.

This chain connects TRBV28 to TRBJ2-7, with a weak D call TRBD2 (5 bases). Germline CDR1 reads MDHEN; CDR2 reads SYDVKM. Trimming removed 11 bases from V and 1 base from J, with 12 bases in between. This CDR3 spans 12 amino acids. The CDR3 coding sequence is TGTGCCGTTGGACGGGATTCCTACGAGCAGTACTTC. As protein: CAVGRDSYEQYF.

V and J are TRBV5-1 and TRBJ1-2; D unclear. CDR1 and CDR2 from the germline V gene are SGHRS and YFSETQ. Trimming stripped 0 bases from V and 2 bases from J, with 8 bases between. The CDR3 covers 14 residues. The CDR3 DNA follows: TGCGCCAGCAGCTTGGAGCGTGGGAACTATGGCTACACCTTC. Its protein product is CASSLERGNYGYTF.

This clone was counted between two and nine times. The rearrangement uses TRBV27 and TRBJ1-4; a weak D match, TRBD1 (6 bases). The CDR3 is 14 amino acids. V was trimmed by 5 bases and J by 11 bases, leaving 18 bases between them. Germline V lookup: CDR1 MNHEY, CDR2 SMNVEV (reference sequence). CDR3 in amino acids: CASSRGRGLSKLFF. In nucleotides, the CDR3 is TGTGCCAGCAGTAGGGGCAGGGGTTTATCTAAACTGTTTTTT.

The CDR3 sequence is CASSPTENGYQETQYF. DNA of the CDR3: TGCGCCAGCAGCCCGACCGAAAACGGGTACCAAGAGACCCAGTACTTC. The rearrangement joins TRBV5-1 to TRBJ2-5, with D unclear. V was trimmed by 4 bases and J by 0 bases, leaving 16 bases between them. This CDR3 region has 16 residues. Germline CDR1 and CDR2: SGHRS and YFSETQ.

This clone occurred once. The chain has TRBV6-5 and TRBJ2-7, with a weak D call TRBD1 (6 bases). The CDR3 has 15 amino acids. The germline V gene has CDR1 MNHEY and CDR2 SVGAGI. The V end was cut by 6 bases, the J end by 2 bases, with 17 bases between. As DNA, the CDR3 is TGTGCCAGCAGGTCCATTGGGGGCTCCCCCTACGAGCAGTACTTC. Translated, it gives CASRSIGGSPYEQYF.

V is TRBV27 and J is TRBJ2-1, with 7 bases lining up with TRBD2. V lost 0 bases and J lost 4; bases outside the gene matches: 12. This CDR3 is 18 amino acids long. Germline CDR1 and CDR2: MNHEY and SMNVEV (reference sequence). CDR3 protein: CASSLSVGGRFWYNEQFF. CDR3 coding DNA: TGTGCCAGCAGTTTATCAGTAGGCGGGAGATTTTGGTACAATGAGCAGTTCTTC.

Concerning this clone: Other DNA sequences in the sample encode the same CDR3. The V and J genes are TRBV5-1 and TRBJ2-7; TRBD2 is a possible D gene (5 bases). This CDR3 comprises 14 residues. Per the germline V gene, CDR1 is SGHRS and CDR2 is YFSETQ. The V gene lost 0 bases and the J gene lost 1 base, with 8 bases spanning the gap. The CDR3 DNA reads TGCGCCAGCAGCTTGGCCGGGGATTCCTACGAGCAGTACTTC. Protein product: CASSLAGDSYEQYF.

For the CDR3, the DNA is TGCGCCAGCAGCTTGGGTCCAGCAGATACGCAGTATTTT. Its translation: CASSLGPADTQYF. The V and J genes are TRBV5-1 and TRBJ2-3; D call uncertain. The CDR3 loop spans 13 amino acids. Germline V lookup: CDR1 SGHRS, CDR2 YFSETQ. The V end was cut by 0 bases, the J end by 4 bases, with 6 bases between.

J is TRBJ2-1 and V is TRBV7-9, with 9 nucleotides matching TRBD1. V was clipped by 5 bases and J by 12 bases; unmatched bases: 2. The CDR3 consists of 11 residues. From germline, CDR1 is SEHNR and CDR2 FQNEAQ (reference sequence). In DNA form, the CDR3 reads TGTGCCAGCAGCCAGGACAGGGGGCAGTTCTTC. Encoded protein: CASSQDRGQFF.

This clone appeared a few times. CDR3 nucleotide sequence: TGTGCCAGCAGCCAAAGGACAGAAAACTATGGCTACACCTTC. It is translated as CASSQRTENYGYTF. The chain carries TRBV4-2 and TRBJ1-2; possible D gene TRBD1, 6 bases. V was pared by 2 bases and J by 2 bases, with 9 bases between. Germline CDR1 LGHNA, CDR2 YNFKEQ. The CDR3 length is 14 residues.

The chain uses TRBV18 and TRBJ2-7, with D possibly being TRBD2 (5 bases). The germline gives CDR1 KGHSH, CDR2 LQKENI. This CDR3 region has 14 residues. V lost 6 bases and J lost 5, with 17 bases in between. The CDR3 sequence: CASSSASPSDEQYF. The CDR3 DNA sequence: TGTGCCAGCTCGTCGGCTAGCCCCTCGGACGAGCAGTACTTC.

This chain links TRBV28 with TRBJ2-7; 8 bases are a match to TRBD2. There are 16 residues in the CDR3. Germline V CDR1 and CDR2: MDHEN, SYDVKM. With 1 base clipped from V and 0 bases from J, the junction kept 5 bases outside the gene matches. The CDR3 DNA is TGTGCCAGCAGTTTATTGAGCGGGAGTGTCTCCTACGAGCAGTACTTC. This translates into CASSLLSGSVSYEQYF.

The gene calls are TRBV7-8 and TRBJ1-2; maybe TRBD1 (5 bases). Trimming stripped 3 bases from V and 7 bases from J, with 18 bases between. Germline V CDR1 and CDR2: SGHVS, FQNEAQ. CDR3 size: 15 residues. The CDR3 loop reads CASSFSAGGQGGYTF. The CDR3 DNA sequence: TGTGCCAGCAGCTTCTCCGCGGGGGGTCAGGGTGGCTACACCTTC. Combining the CDR3 with reference TRBV7-8 and TRBJ1-2 gives the whole variable domain GAGVSQSPRYKVAKRGQDVALRCDPISGHVSLFWYQQALGQGPEFLTYFQNEAQLDKSGLPSDRFFAERPEGSVSTLKIQRTQQEDSAVYLCASSFSAGGQGGYTFGSGTRLTVV.

The chain carries TRBV10-3 and TRBJ2-5; 9 bases agree with TRBD2. The CDR3 contains 14 residues. Per the germline V gene, CDR1 is ENHRY and CDR2 is SYGVKD. V was pared by 10 bases and J by 5 bases, with 11 bases of the junction left unmatched. CDR3 region: CASGGAGGRETQYF. In DNA form, the CDR3 reads TGTGCCAGCGGCGGAGCGGGAGGTAGGGAGACCCAGTACTTC.

This chain joins TRBV2 and TRBJ1-6; tentative D call: TRBD1 (6 bases). Germline-derived CDR1 and CDR2 are SNHLY and FYNNEI. Trimming stripped 2 bases from V and 7 bases from J, with 12 bases between. This CDR3 comprises 15 residues. For the CDR3, the DNA is TGTGCCAGCAGTGAACTGGGACACCGCAATTCACCCCTCCACTTT. Translated: CASSELGHRNSPLHF.

The chain links TRBV6-5 to TRBJ1-1; tentative D call: TRBD1 (5 bases). CDR1 MNHEY and CDR2 SVGAGI come from the germline V gene. The CDR3 spans 12 residues. Trimming removed 5 bases from V and 4 bases from J, with 8 bases in between. The CDR3 region has the DNA TGTGCCAGCAGTCCCACAGGCACTGAAGCTTTCTTT. Residues: CASSPTGTEAFF.

The chain recombines TRBV11-3 with TRBJ2-1; 7 positions match TRBD1. Germline V gene lookup returns CDR1 SGHNT and CDR2 YENEEA. This CDR3 spans 16 amino acids. V lost 5 bases and J lost 4; bases outside the gene matches: 11. The CDR3: CASSRPNATGYNEQFF. The CDR3 coding sequence is TGTGCCAGCAGCCGACCTAATGCGACAGGGTACAATGAGCAGTTCTTC.

The CDR3 reads CASSLASGVSGVYEQYF. The CDR3 DNA reads TGCGCCAGCAGCTTGGCTAGCGGGGTCTCAGGGGTATACGAGCAGTACTTC. The rearrangement uses TRBV5-1 and TRBJ2-7; the match to TRBD2 covers 9 bases. The CDR3 has 17 amino acids. After removal of 0 bases from V and 4 bases from J, the junction contained 11 bases not matched to a gene. Per germline, CDR1 SGHRS and CDR2 YFSETQ.

The CDR3 spells CAWTWIRSGRRDTQYF. In DNA, the CDR3 is TGTGCCTGGACTTGGATCAGAAGCGGGAGACGAGATACGCAGTATTTT. The chain joins TRBV30 to TRBJ2-3; 8 nucleotides line up with TRBD2. The V and J ends lost 4 bases and 5 bases, in that order; junction bases with no gene match: 14. The CDR3 runs 16 residues. The germline CDR1 and CDR2 sequences are GTSNPN and SVGIG (reference sequence).

The V and J genes are TRBV4-2 and TRBJ2-1; D is tentatively TRBD1 or TRBD2 (5 bases each). Trimming cost V 4 bases and J 2 bases, with 12 bases left between them. The CDR3 covers 15 residues. In germline, CDR1 is LGHNA, CDR2 YNFKEQ. The CDR3 protein is CASSPLGEPYNEQFF. In nucleotides, the CDR3 is TGTGCCAGCAGCCCCTTGGGGGAACCCTACAATGAGCAGTTCTTC.

The chain employs TRBV10-3 and TRBJ2-7; TRBD1 aligns across 9 bases. This CDR3 has 16 residues. The junction had 10 bases not matched to a gene; V was cut back by 2 bases and J by 5 bases. Germline assignment: CDR1 ENHRY and CDR2 SYGVKD. Here the CDR3 DNA reads TGTGCCATCAGTGAGATCCCGGGACAGGGCATCAACGAGCAGTACTTC. Residues: CAISEIPGQGINEQYF.

The rearrangement links TRBV4-3 to TRBJ2-5; 7 bases agree with TRBD2. The V gene end was trimmed by 4 bases and the J gene end by 4 bases; junction bases not matched to a gene: 9. The CDR3 contains 15 residues. The germline gives CDR1 LGHNA, CDR2 YSLEER. Here the CDR3 DNA reads TGCGCCAGCAGCCCCCAGTACGGGGGGTCAGAGACCCAGTACTTC. The encoded protein is CASSPQYGGSETQYF.

The rearrangement joins TRBV19 to TRBJ1-5; 9 nucleotides line up with TRBD1. This CDR3 contains 15 residues. The J segment lost 6 bases and the V segment lost 5 bases, leaving 8 bases of the junction unmatched. Germline V gene lookup returns CDR1 LNHDA and CDR2 SQIVND (reference sequence). The CDR3 loop reads CASSLQGAQRQPQHF. The CDR3 DNA reads TGTGCCAGTAGTCTACAGGGGGCTCAGCGTCAGCCCCAGCATTTT.

The rearrangement links TRBV28 to TRBJ2-5; TRBD2 agrees at 11 bases. CDR1 is MDHEN and CDR2 is SYDVKM in the germline V gene. The junction had 1 base not matched to a gene; V was cut back by 1 base and J by 3 bases. CDR3 length: 15 residues. DNA for the CDR3: TGTGCCAGCAGTTTATATAGCGGGAGGGAAGAGACCCAGTACTTC. Protein: CASSLYSGREETQYF.

This clone turned up a few times. The CDR3 DNA is TGTGCCAGCAGTTCGTTGGCCACAGATACGCAGTATTTT. Translation gives CASSSLATDTQYF. This rearrangement joins TRBV27 to TRBJ2-3; D ambiguous. The CDR3 loop spans 13 amino acids. From germline, CDR1 is MNHEY and CDR2 SMNVEV (reference sequence). The V and J ends lost 4 bases and 2 bases respectively, with 7 bases between them.

This clone came up a few times. This chain joins TRBV7-8 and TRBJ1-2, with D possibly matching TRBD1 (5 bases). Deletions cut 6 bases from V and 4 bases from J, with 15 bases between. The CDR3 totals 14 residues. In germline, CDR1 is SGHVS, CDR2 FQNEAQ. CDR3: CASRPAGPFYGYTF. The CDR3 DNA is TGTGCCAGCAGGCCCGCGGGGCCCTTCTATGGCTACACCTTC.